A selection of T cell receptor beta chains follows, all from one sample in a study of vaccination and CD4 T cells after COVID-19. These receptors are not linked to any known antigen. TCRdb reanalysed the PCR reads using MiXCR and keeps one entry per CDR3 protein. In the table there are around 13,000 distinct CDR3 sequences, about 46% of which are singletons. Sequencing used CD4+ T cells from blood, cultured in vitro. These receptor sequences come from a human donor who had recovered from COVID-19. CDR3s include the opening cysteine and the closing phenylalanine or tryptophan. D genes are given only for firm matches. Part of the rows lack a size; the others show once, few, many or a class for expanded clones.

clone_size	j_call	cdr3_length	v_call	d_call	cdr3_aa	cdr3_nt
NA	TRBJ2-3	14	TRBV5-4	TRBD2	CASSLAGGPDTQYF	TGTGCCAGCAGCTTAGCGGGGGGGCCAGATACGCAGTATTTT
NA	TRBJ1-3	17	TRBV12-3/TRBV12-4	TRBD1	CASSLLPGQGSGNTIYF	TGTGCCAGCAGTTTACTACCGGGACAGGGATCTGGAAACACCATATATTTT
few	TRBJ1-6	15	TRBV20-1	TRBD1	CSASEVGQSNSPLHF	TGCAGTGCTAGTGAAGTGGGACAGTCTAATTCACCCCTCCACTTT
few	TRBJ2-1	15	TRBV7-2	TRBD1	CASSSQGASYNEQFF	TGTGCCAGCAGCTCCCAGGGGGCGAGTTACAATGAGCAGTTCTTC
NA	TRBJ2-3	14	TRBV7-2	TRBD2	CASSPGGSTDTQYF	TGTGCCAGCAGTCCGGGGGGAAGCACAGATACGCAGTATTTT
few	TRBJ1-1	12	TRBV19	TRBD1	CASSDRAVEAFF	TGTGCCAGTAGTGACAGGGCTGTTGAAGCTTTCTTT
NA	TRBJ2-1	17	TRBV4-1	TRBD2	CASSRTSGGPSYNEQFF	TGCGCCAGCAGCCGGACTAGCGGGGGCCCTTCCTACAATGAGCAGTTCTTC
few	TRBJ2-5	12	TRBV6-1	NA	CASKGRDETQYF	TGTGCCAGCAAGGGCAGGGACGAGACCCAGTACTTC
few	TRBJ1-1	14	TRBV6-1	TRBD1	CATIGDRANTEAFF	TGTGCCACAATCGGAGACAGGGCGAACACTGAAGCTTTCTTT
NA	TRBJ1-1	13	TRBV20-1	TRBD1	CSASGDSNTEAFF	TGCAGTGCTAGTGGGGACAGTAACACTGAAGCTTTCTTT
NA	TRBJ1-1	14	TRBV19	NA	CASTPHRLNTEAFF	TGTGCCAGTACCCCACACAGGCTGAACACTGAAGCTTTCTTT
few	TRBJ1-1	13	TRBV6-1	NA	CASSRGQNTEAFF	TGTGCCAGCAGCCGAGGACAGAACACTGAAGCTTTCTTT
NA	TRBJ1-5	15	TRBV30	NA	CAWSVGGWGGQPQHF	TGTGCCTGGAGTGTGGGCGGGTGGGGAGGTCAGCCCCAGCATTTT
NA	TRBJ1-1	16	TRBV7-9	NA	CAGRGANGGMNTEAFF	TGTGCCGGACGGGGGGCTAACGGAGGTATGAACACTGAAGCTTTCTTT
NA	TRBJ1-1	15	TRBV6-1	NA	CASSPRGGANTEAFF	TGTGCCAGCAGTCCCAGGGGAGGGGCCAACACTGAAGCTTTCTTT
NA	TRBJ1-2	19	TRBV9	NA	CASSPGGGKATERNYGYTF	TGTGCCAGCAGCCCCGGCGGAGGCAAGGCGACGGAACGTAACTATGGCTACACCTTC